This TCR beta chain was profiled in a study of blood T cell repertoires in COVID-19. Repertoires were generated with immunoSEQ multiplex PCR, while TCRdb's copy carries only in-frame clones and drops some. The sample has about 300,000 clones, 80% to 90% seen once. CDR1 and CDR2 (germline): LNHDA, SQIVND (reference sequence). Trimming stripped 8 bases from V and 0 bases from J, with 11 bases between. The CDR3 covers 14 residues. The sample taken for sequencing was peripheral blood. This TCR derives from a woman in her thirties or forties who had recovered from COVID-19. This chain uses TRBV19 with TRBJ1-3; tentative D call: TRBD1 (6 bases). This CDR3 reads CASFPGDSGNTIYF. The CDR3 DNA is TGTGCCAGTTTTCCAGGGGACTCTGGAAACACCATATATTTT.